What follows are 15 T cell receptor beta chains derived from one specimen sequenced in a study of blood T cell repertoires in COVID-19. Using immunoSEQ multiplex PCR, the repertoire was profiled, and TCRdb retains in-frame clones only, with some absent. The sample records 70,000 to 95,000 clones, 80% to 95% being singletons. Source material: peripheral blood. The receptors shown here come from a woman in her sixties or seventies with active COVID-19.

Note on this clone: One end of the junction varies from germline; a read error may be responsible. In the same sample, other DNA sequences code for this CDR3. The rearrangement joins TRBV6-5 to TRBJ1-1; no definite D call. Germline CDR1 reads MNHEY; CDR2 reads SVGAGI. This CDR3 spans 13 amino acids. Here the CDR3 reads CAARKRDNTEAFF. In nucleotides, the CDR3 is TGTGCCGCCAGGAAGAGGGATAACACTGAGGCTTTCTTT.

CDR3 loop: CASSLANNAEAFF. The CDR3 nucleotides are TGTGCCAGCAGCCTGGCCAATAACGCTGAAGCTTTCTTT. The chain joins TRBV12-3 or TRBV12-4 to TRBJ1-1; D gene unclear. The CDR3 runs to 13 residues. The ends were cut back, 6 bases at V and 6 bases at J, with 14 bases in the middle.

CDR3 protein: CASSLEGTGSHEQYF. CDR3 sequence (DNA): TGTGCCAGCAGCTTGGAGGGGACAGGGTCTCACGAGCAGTACTTC. The chain recombines TRBV5-4 with TRBJ2-7, with 9 bases lining up with TRBD1. The CDR3 is made up of 15 amino acids. V was clipped by 0 bases and J by 5 bases; unmatched bases: 6. The V gene's germline CDR1 is SGHNT and CDR2 YYREEE (reference sequence). Variable domain in full (rest from reference TRBV5-4 and TRBJ2-7): ETGVTQSPTHLIKTRGQQVTLRCSSQSGHNTVSWYQQALGQGPQFIFQYYREEENGRGNFPPRFSGLQFPNYSSELNVNALELDDSALYLCASSLEGTGSHEQYFGPGTRLTVT.

This clone was observed once. The chain has TRBV7-2 and TRBJ2-3; weak D call: TRBD1 (5 bases). The V gene's germline CDR1 is SGHTA and CDR2 FQGNSA. CDR3 size: 15 residues. V was pared by 3 bases and J by 1 base, with 11 bases between. The CDR3 bases are TGTGCCAGCAGCTTTGGTACAGGCCGCACAGATACGCAGTATTTT. Its protein product is CASSFGTGRTDTQYF. Together with reference TRBV7-2 and TRBJ2-3, the CDR3 gives the full variable domain: GAGVSQSPSNKVTEKGKDVELRCDPISGHTALYWYRQSLGQGLEFLIYFQGNSAPDKSGLPSDRFSAERTGGSVSTLTIQRTQQEDSAVYLCASSFGTGRTDTQYFGPGTRLTVL.

CDR3 sequence reads: CASSPGVNTGELFF. CDR3 bases: TGTGCCAGCAGCCCGGGAGTGAACACCGGGGAGCTGTTTTTT. J is TRBJ2-2 and V is TRBV5-6; D might be TRBD2 (6 bases). The CDR3 covers 14 residues. The V gene lost 4 bases and the J gene lost 1 base, with 8 bases spanning the gap. The germline CDR1 and CDR2 sequences are SGHDT and YYEEEE.

The chain links TRBV28 to TRBJ1-1; TRBD1 agrees at 8 bases. Germline V gene data show CDR1 as MDHEN and CDR2 as SYDVKM. V shed 6 bases and J 1 base; nucleotides not matched to a gene: 7. The CDR3 loop spans 15 amino acids. The CDR3 coding sequence is TGTGCCAGCAGGCAAGACAGGGGCTCGAACACTGAAGCTTTCTTT. This translates into CASRQDRGSNTEAFF.

The J gene is TRBJ1-1, the V gene TRBV6-1; TRBD1 aligns across 8 bases. This CDR3 spans 15 amino acids. With 2 bases clipped from V and 4 bases from J, the junction kept 6 bases outside the gene matches. CDR1 is MNHNS, CDR2 SASEGT, per germline. CDR3 sequence: CASSERQGFGTEAFF. In nucleotides, the CDR3 is TGTGCCAGCAGTGAAAGACAGGGGTTCGGCACTGAAGCTTTCTTT.

The chain has TRBV6-5 and TRBJ1-1; TRBD1 aligns across 7 bases. CDR1 is MNHEY and CDR2 is SVGAGI in the germline V gene. Trimming cost V 6 bases and J 4 bases; bases outside gene matches: 5. The CDR3 covers 13 residues. The DNA for the CDR3 is TGTGCCAGCAGCACAGGGGATGCCACTGAAGCTTTCTTT. Translated, it gives CASSTGDATEAFF.

The chain recombines TRBV5-1 with TRBJ1-1, with 8 bases identical to TRBD1. The V gene's germline CDR1 is SGHRS and CDR2 YFSETQ. The CDR3 length is 14 residues. Trimming took 4 bases from V and 1 from J; bases not matched to a gene: 3. CDR3 sequence: CASSPDRANTEAFF. CDR3 sequence (DNA): TGCGCCAGCAGCCCGGACAGGGCGAACACTGAAGCTTTCTTT.

CDR3 in amino acids: CSAWDIDGYTF. The CDR3 nucleotides read TGCAGCGCTTGGGACATCGATGGCTACACCTTC. The chain has TRBV29-1 and TRBJ1-2; TRBD1 is a possible D gene (6 bases). The V and J ends lost 7 bases and 6 bases respectively, with 12 bases between them. Per germline, CDR1 SQVTM and CDR2 ANQGSEA. This CDR3 is 11 amino acids long.

The V call is TRBV6-5, the J call TRBJ2-7; possible D gene TRBD1, 6 bases. The V end lost 0 bases, the J end lost 6 bases, and 12 bases lay between the germline ends. Germline V CDR1 and CDR2: MNHEY, SVGAGI. The CDR3 length is 14 residues. The DNA for the CDR3 is TGTGCCAGCAGTTACTCGGGGGCCATAAGCGAGCAGTACTTC. This encodes CASSYSGAISEQYF.

This rearrangement joins TRBV5-4 to TRBJ2-5; 10 positions match TRBD1. This CDR3 contains 15 residues. Germline loops: CDR1 SGHNT, CDR2 YYREEE (reference sequence). V lost 4 bases and J lost 5; bases outside the gene matches: 8. CDR3 coding DNA: TGTGCCAGCAGCAGGGGACAGGGGTTAATGGAGACCCAGTACTTC. This translates into CASSRGQGLMETQYF.

V usage is TRBV19 and J usage is TRBJ1-5, with a tentative D call TRBD1 (5 bases). The CDR3 is 14 amino acids. Between the trimmed V and J ends, which lost 7 bases and 10 bases, there was a span of 20 bases. In germline, CDR1 is LNHDA, CDR2 SQIVND (reference sequence). This CDR3 reads CASTENGAGPPQHF. CDR3 nucleotide sequence: TGTGCCAGTACCGAAAATGGGGCAGGGCCCCCCCAGCATTTT.

The gene calls are TRBV4-3 and TRBJ1-4; 9 nucleotides line up with TRBD1. The CDR3 consists of 15 residues. Losses at the gene ends were 4 bases for V and 4 bases for J; bases not matched to a gene: 4. The V gene's germline CDR1 is LGHNA and CDR2 YSLEER. CDR3 loop: CASSPDRGINEKLFF. DNA for the CDR3: TGCGCCAGCAGCCCGGACAGGGGAATTAATGAAAAACTGTTTTTT.

The chain couples TRBV30 to TRBJ2-5; 9 nucleotides agree with TRBD1. The CDR3 spans 14 residues. From germline, CDR1 is GTSNPN and CDR2 SVGIG (reference sequence). With 0 bases clipped from V and 5 bases from J, the junction kept 4 bases outside the gene matches. CDR3 sequence (DNA): TGTGCCTGGAGTGTACTGGGACAGGGTGAGACCCAGTACTTC. Protein: CAWSVLGQGETQYF. The full variable domain, with the rest looked up from reference TRBV30 and TRBJ2-5, is SQTIHQWPATLVQPVGSPLSLECTVEGTSNPNLYWYRQAAGRGLQLLFYSVGIGQISSEVPQNLSASRPQDRQFILSSKKLLLSDSGFYLCAWSVLGQGETQYFGPGTRLLVL.